The clone carrying this T cell receptor (beta chain) was recorded once. Its antigen is unknown. One base away lies a much larger clone, so this may be a sequencing read error. Orbital computed tomography, thyroid ultrasound, serum thyroxine and TRAb, and clinical symptoms together informed the diagnoses. TCR beta CDR3 regions were amplified from RNA. TCR CDR3 regions were first amplified by RT-PCR with HTBI primers. TCRdb ran MiXCR on the multiplex PCR reads and lists one entry per CDR3 protein. Of hundreds of thousands of distinct CDR3 sequences listed, 14% to 15% are singletons. The CDR3 runs 15 residues. These data originate in a study of T cells in Graves' hyperthyroidism and ophthalmopathy. Study outcomes and limitations: With a median lead of 6.5 months before onset, the model predicted ophthalmopathy. Blood samples included most of the expanded thyroid clonotypes exceeding 0.001.

The TCR originated in a man between 18 and 35 years old with Graves' ophthalmopathy. V gene TRBV12-3 or TRBV12-4 combines with J gene TRBJ2-2, with D tentatively TRBD1 (5 bases). The sample comprised blood. CDR3 protein: CASGLLAGRTGELFF. The CDR3 DNA is TGTGCCAGCGGTTTACTTGCAGGGCGGACCGGGGAGCTGTTTTTT.